This note documents a single T cell receptor beta chain sequence. Its antigen is still unknown. No quality values exist for individual bases; no much larger clone is one base distant. These data come from a study of patients and donors after allogeneic stem cell transplantation (dated by TCRdb to 2020 to 2021). The method was RT-PCR. These reads were obtained on a NextSeq 550. The public reads were run again by TCRdb, first through fastp at Q25 and then through MiXCR, and only productive beta chains were kept. Rows are combined by CDR3 protein, so each entry shows the most common genes and DNA. This sample gives some 880,000 distinct CDR3 sequences in total; about 20% of them show up just once. Jointly, the top ten make up 6% of the sample. The CDR3, from cysteine to phenylalanine, totals 14 residues. CDR3 DNA only is kept here, 42 bases in frame from base 1.

The receptor's source is a human donor who was either an allogeneic HSCT recipient or a stem cell or donor lymphocyte infusion donor (not recorded which). It is not recorded whose cells these are; they may come from a transplant donor. The specimen was blood, either unsorted or a sorted T cell fraction (not recorded which). The V gene is TRBV12-1 and the J gene is TRBJ2-7; TRBD2 reflects the table's D call only, with no check against the DNA. TRBV12-1 represents a pseudogene. The CDR3 protein: CASSSQRENDEQYF. The DNA sequence is given as TGTGCCAGCAGCTCACAGCGGGAGAATGATGAGCAGTACTTC.